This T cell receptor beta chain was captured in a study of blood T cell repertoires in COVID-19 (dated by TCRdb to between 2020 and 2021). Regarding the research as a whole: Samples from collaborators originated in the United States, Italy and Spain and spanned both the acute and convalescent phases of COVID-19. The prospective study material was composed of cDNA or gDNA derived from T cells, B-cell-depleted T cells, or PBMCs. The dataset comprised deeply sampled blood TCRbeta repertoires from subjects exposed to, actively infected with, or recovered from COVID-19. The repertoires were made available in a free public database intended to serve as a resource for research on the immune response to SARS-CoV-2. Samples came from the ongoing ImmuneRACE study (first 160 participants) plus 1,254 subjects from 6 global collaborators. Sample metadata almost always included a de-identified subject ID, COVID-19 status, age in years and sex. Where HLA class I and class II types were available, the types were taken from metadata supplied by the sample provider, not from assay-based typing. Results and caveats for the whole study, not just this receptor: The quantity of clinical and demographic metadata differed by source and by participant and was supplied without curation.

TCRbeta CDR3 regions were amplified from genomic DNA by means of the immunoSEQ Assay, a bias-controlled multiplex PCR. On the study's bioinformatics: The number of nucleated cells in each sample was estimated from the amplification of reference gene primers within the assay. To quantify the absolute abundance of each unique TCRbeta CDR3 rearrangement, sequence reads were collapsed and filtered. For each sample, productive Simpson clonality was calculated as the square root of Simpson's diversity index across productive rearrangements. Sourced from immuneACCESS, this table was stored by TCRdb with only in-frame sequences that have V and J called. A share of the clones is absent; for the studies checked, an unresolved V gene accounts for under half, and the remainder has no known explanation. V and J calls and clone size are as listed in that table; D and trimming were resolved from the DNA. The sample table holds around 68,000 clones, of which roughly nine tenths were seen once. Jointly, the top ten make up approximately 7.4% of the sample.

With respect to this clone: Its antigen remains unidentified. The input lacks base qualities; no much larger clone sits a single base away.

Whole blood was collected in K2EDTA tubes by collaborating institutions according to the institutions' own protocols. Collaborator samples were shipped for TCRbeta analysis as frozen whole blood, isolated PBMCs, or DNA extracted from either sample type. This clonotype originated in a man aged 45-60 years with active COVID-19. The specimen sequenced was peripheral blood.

The DNA sequence is TGTGCCAGCAGCGCCCTTTCCACTAGCGGGGATAAGACCCAGTACTTC. This is translated as CASSALSTSGDKTQYF. The rearrangement joined TRBV7-7 to TRBJ2-5, and 10 bases in between align with TRBD2. From the germline V gene (reference sequence), CDR1 is SSHAT and CDR2 is FNYEAQ. The CDR3, from cysteine to phenylalanine, totals 16 residues. The kept DNA is CDR3 alone, 48 bases in frame from the first base. For this chain, trimming is 5 bases at the V end and 6 bases at the J end, and the number of junction bases without a gene match is 12.